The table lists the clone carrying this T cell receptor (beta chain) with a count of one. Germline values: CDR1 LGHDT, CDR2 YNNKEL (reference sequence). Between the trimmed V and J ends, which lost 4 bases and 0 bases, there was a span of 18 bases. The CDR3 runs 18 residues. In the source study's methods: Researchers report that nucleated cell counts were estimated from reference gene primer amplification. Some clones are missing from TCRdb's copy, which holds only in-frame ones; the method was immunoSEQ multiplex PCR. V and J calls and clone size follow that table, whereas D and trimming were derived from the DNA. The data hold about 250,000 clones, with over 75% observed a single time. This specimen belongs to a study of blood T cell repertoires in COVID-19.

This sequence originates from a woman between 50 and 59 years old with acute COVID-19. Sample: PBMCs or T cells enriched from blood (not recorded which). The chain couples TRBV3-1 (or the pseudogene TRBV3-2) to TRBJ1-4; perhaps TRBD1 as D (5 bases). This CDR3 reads CASSLRWGGIPTNEKLFF. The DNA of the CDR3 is TGTGCCAGCAGCCTAAGATGGGGGGGGATTCCAACTAATGAAAAACTGTTTTTT.